The sequence of this T cell receptor (beta chain) was determined in a study of shared clonotypes between healthy human individuals. As concerns this clone: What it recognizes is unknown.

The study's findings and limits: Clonotypes that were shared across a handful of donors made up approximately 5% of naive CD4 clonotypes. Generally, naive subsets came out with larger estimated richness than memory subsets. Large sequencing depth failed to make sorted-subset sequencing complete, rarefaction showed.

V lost 7 bases to trimming and J lost 0 bases, with 13 bases between them. The CDR3 is 15 residues long. CDR1 and CDR2 (germline): MDHEN, SYDVKM. Replicate sorted-subset PCRs were loaded with around 200 ng DNA, approximately 31,000 T cell genomes. Profiled with immunoSEQ multiplex PCR; TCRdb holds only in-frame clones, not every one. The data hold under 2,500,000 clones, with more than 90% observed a single time. Sequencing used naive CD4+ T cells sorted from blood. Indicated subset: CD45RA+ positively selected. The TCR comes from a man between 18 and 35 years old in good health. The gene calls are TRBV28 and TRBJ1-3; D is undetermined. The CDR3 sequence is CASTPGSFSGNTIYF. CDR3 DNA: TGTGCCAGCACTCCCGGGTCCTTCTCTGGAAACACCATATATTTT. Full variable domain (outside the CDR3, taken from reference TRBV28 and TRBJ1-3): DVKVTQSSRYLVKRTGEKVFLECVQDMDHENMFWYRQDPGLGLRLIYFSYDVKMKEKGDIPEGYSVSREKKERFSLILESASTNQTSMYLCASTPGSFSGNTIYFGEGSWLTVV.